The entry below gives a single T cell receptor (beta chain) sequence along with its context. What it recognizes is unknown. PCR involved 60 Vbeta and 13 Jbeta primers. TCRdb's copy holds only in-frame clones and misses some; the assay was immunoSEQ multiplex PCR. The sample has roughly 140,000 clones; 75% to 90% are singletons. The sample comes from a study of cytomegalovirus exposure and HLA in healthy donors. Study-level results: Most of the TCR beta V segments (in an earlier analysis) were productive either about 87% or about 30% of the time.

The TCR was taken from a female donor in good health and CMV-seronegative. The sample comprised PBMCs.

DNA for the CDR3: TGTGCCAGCAGTGGGTTCGGGAGGGATTATGAAAAACTGTTTTTT. Its translation is CASSGFGRDYEKLFF. The chain carries TRBV2 and TRBJ1-4, with D hard to call. The CDR3 runs 15 residues. The V gene's germline CDR1 is SNHLY and CDR2 FYNNEI. Deletions cut 4 bases from V and 6 bases from J, with 15 bases between.